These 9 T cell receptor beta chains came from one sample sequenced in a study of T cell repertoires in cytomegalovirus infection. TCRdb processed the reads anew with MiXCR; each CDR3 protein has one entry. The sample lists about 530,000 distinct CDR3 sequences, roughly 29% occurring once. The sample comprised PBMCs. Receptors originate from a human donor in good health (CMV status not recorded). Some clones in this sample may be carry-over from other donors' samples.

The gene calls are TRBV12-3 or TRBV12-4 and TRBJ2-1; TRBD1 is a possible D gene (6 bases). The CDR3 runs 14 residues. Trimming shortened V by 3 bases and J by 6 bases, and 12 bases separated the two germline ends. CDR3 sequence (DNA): TGTGCCAGCAGTTTTACCGGACAGTCCAATGAGCAGTTCTTC. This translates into CASSFTGQSNEQFF.

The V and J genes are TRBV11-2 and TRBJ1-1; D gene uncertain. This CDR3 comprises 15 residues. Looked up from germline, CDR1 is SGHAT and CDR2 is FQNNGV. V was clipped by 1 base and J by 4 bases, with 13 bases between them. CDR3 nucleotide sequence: TGTGCCAGCAGCTTAGTCGGATTAGACCGCACTGAAGCTTTCTTT. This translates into CASSLVGLDRTEAFF.

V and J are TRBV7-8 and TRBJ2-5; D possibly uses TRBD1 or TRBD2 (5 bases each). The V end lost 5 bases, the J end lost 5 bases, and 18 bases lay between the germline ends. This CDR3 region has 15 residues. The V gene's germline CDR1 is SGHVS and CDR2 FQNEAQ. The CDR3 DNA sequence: TGTGCCAGCAGCCCCGGGACCTTGAGGAGGGAGACCCAGTACTTC. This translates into CASSPGTLRRETQYF.

CDR3 protein: CSALVLNEQFF. The CDR3 DNA follows: TGCAGCGCGTTGGTTCTCAATGAGCAGTTCTTC. This chain uses TRBV29-1 with TRBJ2-1; D unresolved. CDR1 is SQVTM and CDR2 is ANQGSEA in the germline V gene. The CDR3 spans 11 residues. V shed 7 bases and J shed 6 bases, with 10 bases lying between them.

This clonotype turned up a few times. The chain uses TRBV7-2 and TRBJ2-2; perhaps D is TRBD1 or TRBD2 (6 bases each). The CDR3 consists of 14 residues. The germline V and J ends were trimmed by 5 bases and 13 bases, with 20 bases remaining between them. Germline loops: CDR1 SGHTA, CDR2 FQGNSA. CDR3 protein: CASSPTQGLGGLFF. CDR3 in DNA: TGTGCCAGCAGCCCCACACAGGGACTCGGCGGGCTGTTTTTT.

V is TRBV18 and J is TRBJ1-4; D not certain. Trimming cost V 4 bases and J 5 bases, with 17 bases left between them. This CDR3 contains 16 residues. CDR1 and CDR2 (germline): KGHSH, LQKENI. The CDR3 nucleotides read TGTGCCAGCTCACGTATCGGACCGCTACTGAATGAAAAACTGTTTTTT. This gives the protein CASSRIGPLLNEKLFF.

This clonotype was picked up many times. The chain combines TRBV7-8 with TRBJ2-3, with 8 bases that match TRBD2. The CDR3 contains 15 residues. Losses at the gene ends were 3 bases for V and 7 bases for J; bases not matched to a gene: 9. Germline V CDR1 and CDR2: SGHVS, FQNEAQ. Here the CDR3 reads CASSLTGGAGNTQYF. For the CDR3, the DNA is TGTGCCAGCAGCTTGACGGGAGGGGCTGGGAATACGCAGTATTTT.

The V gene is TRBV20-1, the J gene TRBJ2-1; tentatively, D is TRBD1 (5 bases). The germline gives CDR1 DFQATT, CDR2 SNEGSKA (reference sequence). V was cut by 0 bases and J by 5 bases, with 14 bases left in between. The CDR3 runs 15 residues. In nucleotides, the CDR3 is TGCAGTGCTAGAGATCATGGCGAGACAGACAATGAGCAGTTCTTC. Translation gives CSARDHGETDNEQFF.

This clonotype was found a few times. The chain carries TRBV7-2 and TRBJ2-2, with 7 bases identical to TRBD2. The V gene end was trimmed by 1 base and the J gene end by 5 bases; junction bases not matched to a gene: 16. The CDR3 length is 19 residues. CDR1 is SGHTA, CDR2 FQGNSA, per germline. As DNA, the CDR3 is TGTGCCAGCAGCTTAGAAACTATTCGGGCGGGAGTTAATACCGGGGAGCTGTTTTTT. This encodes CASSLETIRAGVNTGELFF.